A single sample gave rise to the 27 T cell receptor beta chains below, sequenced in a study of technical replicates of blood from a handful of donors. Some clones are missing from TCRdb's copy, which holds only in-frame ones; the method was immunoSEQ multiplex PCR. The sample holds over 55,000 clones, roughly 96% seen once. The source material was T cells isolated from PBMCs. These receptors were taken from a human donor in good health.

This chain connects TRBV29-1 to TRBJ1-1, with TRBD1 matching over 8 bases. There are 15 residues in the CDR3. CDR1 and CDR2 (germline): SQVTM, ANQGSEA. The J segment lost 1 base and the V segment lost 4 bases, leaving 8 bases of the junction unmatched. The chain's CDR3 is CSVAGTGRGNTEAFF. For the CDR3, the DNA is TGCAGCGTTGCCGGGACAGGAAGGGGGAACACTGAAGCTTTCTTT.

The chain is built from TRBV7-8 and TRBJ2-1; tentatively, D is TRBD2 (6 bases). This CDR3 region has 15 residues. In germline, CDR1 is SGHVS, CDR2 FQNEAQ. Trimming took 5 bases from V and 4 from J, leaving 15 bases between them. The CDR3 region is CASSTPAGRYNEQFF. The CDR3 region has the DNA TGTGCCAGCAGCACCCCAGCGGGCCGGTACAATGAGCAGTTCTTC.

The J gene is TRBJ1-4, the V gene TRBV29-1; D is perhaps TRBD1 (5 bases). The CDR3 spans 13 residues. Germline V CDR1 and CDR2: SQVTM, ANQGSEA. V lost 5 bases and J 3 bases, leaving 10 bases between the germline ends. The CDR3 region is CSVSDSPNEKLFF. In DNA form, the CDR3 reads TGCAGCGTTTCCGACAGCCCTAATGAAAAACTGTTTTTT.

V usage is TRBV28 and J usage is TRBJ2-7; 8 bases align to TRBD2. CDR1 and CDR2 (germline): MDHEN, SYDVKM. Trimming cost V 3 bases and J 5 bases; bases outside gene matches: 9. This CDR3 comprises 15 residues. CDR3 sequence reads: CASSLAGRAGDEQYF. CDR3 bases: TGTGCCAGCAGTTTGGCCGGGAGGGCCGGGGACGAGCAGTACTTC.

This chain joins TRBV28 and TRBJ1-2; D possibly corresponds to TRBD1 (5 bases). Germline CDR1 MDHEN, CDR2 SYDVKM. Trimming cost V 4 bases and J 3 bases, with 9 bases left between them. The CDR3 extends over 13 amino acids. The CDR3 reads CASSSPGYYGYTF. CDR3 nucleotides: TGTGCCAGCAGTTCCCCAGGGTACTATGGCTACACCTTC.

V usage is TRBV2 and J usage is TRBJ1-5; no reliable D call. Germline CDR1 reads SNHLY; CDR2 reads FYNNEI. This CDR3 has 17 amino acids. With 6 bases removed from V and 2 bases from J, the gap between germline ends came to 20 bases. This CDR3 reads CASSSSRRRNGNQPQHF. The CDR3 DNA reads as TGTGCCAGCAGCTCTAGTCGACGGAGGAATGGCAATCAGCCCCAGCATTTT.

The chain couples TRBV30 to TRBJ2-7, with D unclear. The CDR3 is 14 residues long. The germline V gene has CDR1 GTSNPN and CDR2 SVGIG (reference sequence). V lost 3 bases and J 6 bases, leaving 18 bases between the germline ends. Here the CDR3 reads CAWRLRNYRAEQYF. The CDR3 DNA is TGTGCCTGGAGACTTCGTAATTATCGAGCCGAGCAGTACTTC.

The V and J genes are TRBV28 and TRBJ2-7; D call uncertain. Trimming cost V 5 bases and J 4 bases, with 12 bases left between them. This CDR3 is 13 amino acids long. From germline, CDR1 is MDHEN and CDR2 SYDVKM. CDR3 sequence: CASSRIADYEQYF. CDR3 DNA: TGTGCCAGCAGTCGAATAGCCGATTACGAGCAGTACTTC.

The chain has TRBV10-3 and TRBJ2-5, with 8 bases aligning to TRBD2. The CDR3 sequence is 13 residues long. Germline loops: CDR1 ENHRY, CDR2 SYGVKD. V trimming: 6 bases; J trimming: 5 bases; junction bases outside the gene matches: 5. CDR3 nucleotides: TGTGCCATCAGAACGGGGGGGGACGAGACCCAGTACTTC. This encodes CAIRTGGDETQYF.

The chain links TRBV18 to TRBJ1-1; TRBD1 matches at 7 bases. Germline CDR1 reads KGHSH; CDR2 reads LQKENI. The CDR3 totals 13 residues. J was trimmed by 5 bases and V by 5 bases; bases with no gene match: 5. The CDR3 loop reads CASSSTGSTEAFF. In DNA form, the CDR3 reads TGTGCCAGCTCATCGACAGGGAGTACTGAAGCTTTCTTT.

The chain links TRBV9 to TRBJ2-3; 10 bases are a match to TRBD2. The V segment lost 2 bases and the J segment 2 bases; nucleotides outside the gene matches: 5. Germline CDR1 reads SGDLS; CDR2 reads YYNGEE. The CDR3 extends over 16 amino acids. CDR3 in DNA: TGTGCCAGCAGCGTGGGTAGCGGGAGGACCACAGATACGCAGTATTTT. Residues: CASSVGSGRTTDTQYF.

The CDR3 DNA follows: TGTGCCAGCAGCCCCCCTCAGGGCTCGGTAGAGACCCAGTACTTC. Its translation is CASSPPQGSVETQYF. The chain is built from TRBV7-9 and TRBJ2-5, with a weak D call TRBD1 (5 bases). V was clipped by 5 bases and J by 4 bases, with 17 bases between them. This CDR3 is built from 15 residues. Germline V gives CDR1 SEHNR, CDR2 FQNEAQ (reference sequence).

The chain combines TRBV4-1 with TRBJ1-5; D perhaps matches TRBD1 (5 bases). Germline-derived CDR1 and CDR2 are MGHRA and YSYEKL. The CDR3 is made up of 16 amino acids. The V gene lost 5 bases and the J gene lost 5 bases, with 19 bases spanning the gap. CDR3 coding DNA: TGCGCCAGCAGCTCAACCTGGGCCAGGGTGGATCAGCCCCAGCATTTT. This codes for CASSSTWARVDQPQHF.

The chain combines TRBV9 with TRBJ1-1, with TRBD1 matching 8 bases. V lost 5 bases to trimming and J lost 7 bases; unmatched junction nucleotides: 7. Germline CDR1 reads SGDLS; CDR2 reads YYNGEE. The CDR3 loop spans 13 amino acids. This chain's CDR3 is CASSRQGRDEAFF. CDR3 DNA: TGTGCCAGCAGTCGACAGGGGCGTGATGAAGCTTTCTTT.

In DNA form, the CDR3 reads TGTGCCAGCAGTTTCGCGGGGCTTAATGAAAAACTGTTTTTT. Translating gives CASSFAGLNEKLFF. The V gene is TRBV27, the J gene TRBJ1-4; TRBD1 is a possible D gene (5 bases). CDR3 size: 14 residues. The ends were cut back, 3 bases at V and 4 bases at J, with 9 bases in the middle. Germline values: CDR1 MNHEY, CDR2 SMNVEV (reference sequence).

The CDR3 loop is CAISRDRGSYEQYF. As DNA, the CDR3 is TGTGCCATCAGCAGGGACAGGGGATCCTACGAGCAGTACTTC. The rearrangement joins TRBV10-3 to TRBJ2-7; 10 bases map to TRBD1. The CDR3 runs 14 residues. Losses at the gene ends were 6 bases for V and 1 base for J; bases not matched to a gene: 3. Germline V lookup: CDR1 ENHRY, CDR2 SYGVKD.

The CDR3 DNA reads as TGTGCCAGCAGCTTAGAGGAGCGGGACTCCTACGAGCAGTACTTC. Its translation: CASSLEERDSYEQYF. V is TRBV7-8 and J is TRBJ2-7, with TRBD2 identical over 7 bases. V lost 1 base and J lost 0; bases outside the gene matches: 3. Germline V gene sequence: CDR1 SGHVS, CDR2 FQNEAQ. This CDR3 contains 15 residues. Looking up the rest from reference TRBV7-8 and TRBJ2-7 gives the full variable domain: GAGVSQSPRYKVAKRGQDVALRCDPISGHVSLFWYQQALGQGPEFLTYFQNEAQLDKSGLPSDRFFAERPEGSVSTLKIQRTQQEDSAVYLCASSLEERDSYEQYFGPGTRLTVT.

The rearrangement joins TRBV25-1 to TRBJ1-3, with TRBD1 identical over 7 bases. CDR1 and CDR2 from the germline V gene are MGHDK and SYGVNS. There are 17 residues in the CDR3. With 6 bases clipped from V and 0 bases from J, the junction kept 11 bases outside the gene matches. The CDR3 nucleotides read TGTGCCAGCAGGCAGGGGGAGCTCGGATCCTCTGGAAACACCATATATTTT. Translating it yields CASRQGELGSSGNTIYF.

This clone was counted once. The J gene is TRBJ1-2, the V gene TRBV9; 7 bases line up with TRBD1. This CDR3 has 13 residues. CDR1 is SGDLS and CDR2 is YYNGEE in the germline V gene. The junction had 13 bases not matched to a gene; V was cut back by 10 bases and J by 7 bases. CDR3 sequence reads: CASRTGDGAGYTF. The DNA of the CDR3 is TGTGCCTCTCGAACAGGGGACGGTGCTGGCTACACCTTC.

The chain is built from TRBV28 and TRBJ1-2, with 8 bases identical to TRBD1. The germline CDR1 and CDR2 sequences are MDHEN and SYDVKM. J was trimmed by 8 bases and V by 1 base; bases with no gene match: 6. The CDR3 spans 14 residues. In DNA form, the CDR3 reads TGTGCCAGCAGTTTATTCCAGGGGGCGCGGGGCTACACCTTC. As protein: CASSLFQGARGYTF.

The chain carries TRBV5-1 and TRBJ2-7; 8 bases align to TRBD1. The CDR3 has 17 residues. CDR1 is SGHRS and CDR2 is YFSETQ in the germline V gene. V trimming: 3 bases; J trimming: 2 bases; junction bases outside the gene matches: 13. CDR3 bases: TGCGCCAGCAGCTGGACCGGGACAGGCAAACGCCCCTACGAGCAGTACTTC. Its protein is CASSWTGTGKRPYEQYF.

The rearrangement uses TRBV19 and TRBJ2-1; D is possibly TRBD2 (6 bases). CDR1 is LNHDA, CDR2 SQIVND, per germline (reference sequence). V lost 5 bases and J 7 bases, leaving 9 bases between the germline ends. There are 12 residues in the CDR3. The CDR3 sequence is CASSRSGNEQFF. Here the CDR3 DNA reads TGTGCCAGTAGTCGAAGCGGGAATGAGCAGTTCTTC. Based on the CDR3 plus reference TRBV19 and TRBJ2-1, the full variable domain is DGGITQSPKYLFRKEGQNVTLSCEQNLNHDAMYWYRQDPGQGLRLIYYSQIVNDFQKGDIAEGYSVSREKKESFPLTVTSAQKNPTAFYLCASSRSGNEQFFGPGTRLTVL.

The J gene is TRBJ2-5, the V gene TRBV6-5; maybe TRBD1 (6 bases). V gave up 2 bases and J gave up 1 base, with 11 bases separating them. CDR1 is MNHEY and CDR2 is SVGAGI in the germline V gene. The CDR3 has 15 amino acids. CDR3 residues: CASSYGDNSQETQYF. CDR3 nucleotides: TGTGCCAGCAGTTACGGGGACAACTCCCAAGAGACCCAGTACTTC.

The gene calls are TRBV2 and TRBJ2-2, with unresolved D. Per the germline V gene, CDR1 is SNHLY and CDR2 is FYNNEI. Trimming shortened V by 10 bases and J by 0 bases, and 9 bases separated the two germline ends. The CDR3 covers 13 residues. The CDR3 DNA sequence: TGTGCCACGAAGGCGGCGAACACCGGGGAGCTGTTTTTT. Its protein product is CATKAANTGELFF.

This chain connects TRBV2 to TRBJ2-7, with 10 positions matching TRBD2. The trim removed 3 bases at V and 4 bases at J, leaving 9 bases unmatched. The CDR3 runs 16 residues. Germline values: CDR1 SNHLY, CDR2 FYNNEI. CDR3 nucleotides: TGTGCCAGCAGTGATCTAACTAGCGGGACTCCTTACGAGCAGTACTTC. Its translation is CASSDLTSGTPYEQYF.

The V call is TRBV19, the J call TRBJ1-2; 10 bases line up with TRBD1. Losses at the gene ends were 5 bases for V and 4 bases for J; bases not matched to a gene: 10. Germline CDR1 LNHDA, CDR2 SQIVND (reference sequence). The CDR3 spans 16 residues. The CDR3 loop is CASSQQGTGVFYGYTF. CDR3 coding DNA: TGTGCCAGTAGTCAACAGGGGACAGGGGTTTTCTATGGCTACACCTTC.

The chain has TRBV6-4 and TRBJ1-2, with TRBD1 as a possible D gene (5 bases). This CDR3 spans 18 amino acids. Trimming took off 6 bases at V and 1 base at J, with 24 bases between the two ends. From germline, CDR1 is MRHNA and CDR2 SNTAGT. The CDR3 sequence is CASRAPPADTPFNYGYTF. Written as DNA, the CDR3 is TGTGCCAGCAGGGCCCCACCCGCGGACACTCCTTTTAACTATGGCTACACCTTC.